The 20 T cell receptor beta chains below all came from one sample that was sequenced in a study of T cells in Graves' hyperthyroidism and ophthalmopathy. There were TCR beta CDR3 regions amplified from RNA transcripts. TCR CDR3 underwent first-round RT-PCR with the HTBI primer set. TCRdb redid the calling of the multiplex PCR reads with MiXCR, one entry per CDR3 protein. The profile shows 530,000 or so distinct CDR3 sequences, roughly a sixth of them singletons. Sequenced material: blood. The receptors derive from a woman between 18 and 30 years old with Graves' ophthalmopathy.

This clonotype was counted many times. The rearrangement links TRBV6-1 to TRBJ1-2, with TRBD1 identical over 9 bases. Losses at the gene ends were 5 bases for V and 2 bases for J; bases not matched to a gene: 6. The CDR3 is 15 amino acids. The germline gives CDR1 MNHNS, CDR2 SASEGT. The CDR3 DNA sequence: TGTGCCAGCAGTTCGGGGGGGACAGGGAACTATGGCTACACCTTC. It codes for CASSSGGTGNYGYTF.

The V and J genes are TRBV20-1 and TRBJ1-5; D is perhaps TRBD1 (5 bases). The length of the CDR3 is 15 residues. Germline assignment: CDR1 DFQATT and CDR2 SNEGSKA (reference sequence). The V end was cut by 0 bases, the J end by 6 bases, with 15 bases between. CDR3 protein: CSAREGAEDSQPQHF. DNA for the CDR3: TGCAGTGCTAGAGAAGGGGCGGAGGATAGTCAGCCCCAGCATTTT.

The chain joins TRBV28 to TRBJ1-4; 7 positions agree with TRBD1. V lost 6 bases and J lost 6; bases outside the gene matches: 7. In germline, CDR1 is MDHEN, CDR2 SYDVKM. The CDR3 length is 14 residues. CDR3 nucleotide sequence: TGTGCCAGCAGCTCAGACAGGGTAGATGAAAAACTGTTTTTT. Protein sequence: CASSSDRVDEKLFF.

This clonotype was found a few times. The genes are TRBV27 and TRBJ1-1, with 7 bases fitting TRBD1. CDR1 and CDR2 from the germline V gene are MNHEY and SMNVEV (reference sequence). V lost 7 bases to trimming and J lost 4 bases; unmatched junction nucleotides: 9. The CDR3 sequence is 14 residues long. CDR3 loop: CASTRMTGTTEAFF. CDR3 nucleotide sequence: TGTGCCAGCACCCGAATGACAGGGACCACTGAAGCTTTCTTT.

The rearrangement uses TRBV30 and TRBJ2-3, with D perhaps assigned TRBD1 or TRBD2 (5 bases each). This CDR3 spans 16 amino acids. Germline CDR1 reads GTSNPN; CDR2 reads SVGIG (reference sequence). The germline V and J ends were trimmed by 3 bases and 4 bases, with 20 bases remaining between them. The DNA of the CDR3 is TGTGCCTGGAGCGGGCCGGGACCCACACATCCAGATACGCAGTATTTT. Encoded protein: CAWSGPGPTHPDTQYF.

This clonotype was found a few times. The chain joins TRBV20-1 to TRBJ1-1, with TRBD1 identical over 7 bases. V shed 3 bases and J 4 bases; nucleotides not matched to a gene: 8. This CDR3 has 14 amino acids. The germline V gene has CDR1 DFQATT and CDR2 SNEGSKA (reference sequence). CDR3 in DNA: TGCAGTGCTAGGACAGGGCCTGAGAGCACTGAAGCTTTCTTT. It yields the protein CSARTGPESTEAFF.

This clonotype was counted at least ten times. The rearrangement joins TRBV28 to TRBJ2-3; D possibly corresponds to TRBD2 (5 bases). Germline values: CDR1 MDHEN, CDR2 SYDVKM. The CDR3 is 16 amino acids. V lost 5 bases and J 0 bases, leaving 15 bases between the germline ends. The CDR3 DNA follows: TGTGCCAGCAGTCCGCCTGGCGGGCTTAGCACAGATACGCAGTATTTT. Its translation is CASSPPGGLSTDTQYF.

This clonotype was recorded many times. The chain recombines TRBV28 with TRBJ1-1; D might be TRBD1 (5 bases). CDR1 is MDHEN and CDR2 is SYDVKM in the germline V gene. The CDR3 sequence is 12 residues long. Trimming removed 4 bases from V and 8 bases from J, with 11 bases in between. In DNA, the CDR3 is TGTGCCAGCAGTTCCCGCCGGGACGAAGCTTTCTTT. It codes for CASSSRRDEAFF.

Many counts were recorded for this clonotype. CDR3 residues: CASSPQSGGYNTEAFF. The DNA of the CDR3 is TGTGCCAGCAGCCCCCAATCGGGGGGCTATAACACTGAAGCTTTCTTT. V gene TRBV7-2 combines with J gene TRBJ1-1; D is perhaps TRBD1 (6 bases). Trimming shortened V by 5 bases and J by 2 bases, and 18 bases separated the two germline ends. Germline V lookup: CDR1 SGHTA, CDR2 FQGNSA. The CDR3 totals 16 residues.

This clonotype occurred many times. The gene calls are TRBV11-2 and TRBJ2-7; weak D call: TRBD1 (6 bases). The germline V and J ends were trimmed by 4 bases and 2 bases, with 9 bases remaining between them. Germline CDR1 reads SGHAT; CDR2 reads FQNNGV. The CDR3 covers 13 residues. The CDR3 spells CASSWDTTYEQYF. The CDR3 coding sequence is TGTGCCAGCAGCTGGGACACAACCTACGAGCAGTACTTC.

This clonotype was seen at least ten times. The V call is TRBV18, the J call TRBJ1-1; D ambiguous. CDR1 and CDR2 (germline): KGHSH, LQKENI. The CDR3 extends over 14 amino acids. The V and J ends lost 3 bases and 1 base respectively, with 9 bases between them. The CDR3 coding sequence is TGTGCCAGCTCACCTACCGACGGGAACACTGAAGCTTTCTTT. Residues: CASSPTDGNTEAFF. Based on the CDR3 plus reference TRBV18 and TRBJ1-1, the full variable domain is NAGVMQNPRHLVRRRGQEARLRCSPMKGHSHVYWYRQLPEEGLKFMVYLQKENIIDESGMPKERFSAEFPKEGPSILRIQQVVRGDSAAYFCASSPTDGNTEAFFGQGTRLTVV.

The CDR3 coding sequence is TGTGCCAGCAGCGTAGCCCCCAACGGGGCCAACGTCCTGACTTTC. This codes for CASSVAPNGANVLTF. The V call is TRBV9, the J call TRBJ2-6; D gene uncertain. This CDR3 region has 15 residues. V was clipped by 0 bases and J by 4 bases, with 8 bases between them. Germline CDR1 and CDR2: SGDLS and YYNGEE.

About this clonotype: Just one base apart from a much larger clone, this may be a read error. This chain connects TRBV6-2 or TRBV6-3 to TRBJ1-1; 10 nucleotides align to TRBD1. The CDR3 spans 15 residues. Looked up from germline, CDR1 is MNHEY and CDR2 is SVGEGT. The CDR3 DNA follows: TGTGCCGGCAGTGGGACAGGGGAGGCTCTCACTGAAGCTTTCTTT. It translates to CAGSGTGEALTEAFF.

The chain has TRBV4-1 and TRBJ1-2; D gene uncertain. Germline V gene sequence: CDR1 MGHRA, CDR2 YSYEKL. V lost 1 base and J lost 4, with 13 bases in between. The length of the CDR3 is 15 residues. CDR3 DNA: TGCGCCAGCAGCCAAGGTCCGATCTCGGGCTATGGCTACACCTTC. Encoded protein: CASSQGPISGYGYTF.

This clonotype was found a few times. The chain carries TRBV7-6 and TRBJ1-6; no definite D call. Per the germline V gene, CDR1 is SGHVS and CDR2 is FNYEAQ. V was clipped by 4 bases and J by 4 bases, with 20 bases between them. The CDR3 runs 18 residues. The CDR3 loop is CASSSTPFIEGYNSPLHF. The DNA for the CDR3 is TGTGCCAGCAGCTCCACCCCCTTTATCGAGGGATATAATTCACCCCTCCACTTT.

With respect to this clonotype: With a much larger clone just one base away, this may be a read error. V is TRBV29-1 and J is TRBJ2-2; D gene ambiguous. The CDR3 sequence is 14 residues long. V was cut by 7 bases and J by 3 bases, with 15 bases left in between. CDR1 is SQVTM and CDR2 is ANQGSEA in the germline V gene. CDR3 region: CSATGRSDTGELFF. The CDR3 DNA is TGCAGCGCTACCGGACGGTCGGACACCGGGGAGCTGTTTTTT.

There are a few counts of this clonotype. The V gene is TRBV15, the J gene TRBJ1-4; D unclear. Trimming cost V 9 bases and J 5 bases, with 19 bases left between them. The V gene's germline CDR1 is LNHNV and CDR2 YYDKDF (reference sequence). This CDR3 is built from 15 residues. In DNA, the CDR3 is TGTGCCACGAGAGGGAGCGGCAAAGGAAATGAAAAACTGTTTTTT. The encoded protein is CATRGSGKGNEKLFF.

The table lists this clonotype with many counts. The chain recombines TRBV30 with TRBJ1-2; D is possibly TRBD1 (5 bases). With 0 bases removed from V and 7 bases from J, the gap between germline ends came to 9 bases. CDR3 length equals 12 residues. Germline assignment: CDR1 GTSNPN and CDR2 SVGIG (reference sequence). CDR3 protein: CAWSVLGGGYTF. The CDR3 DNA sequence: TGTGCCTGGAGTGTACTTGGGGGTGGCTACACCTTC.

The V and J genes are TRBV10-3 and TRBJ1-2; 8 bases are a match to TRBD1. CDR3 size: 14 residues. The V gene end was trimmed by 3 bases and the J gene end by 4 bases; junction bases not matched to a gene: 4. CDR1 is ENHRY and CDR2 is SYGVKD in the germline V gene. The chain's CDR3 is CAISDRDRSYGYTF. The CDR3 DNA reads as TGTGCCATCAGTGATCGGGACAGGAGCTATGGCTACACCTTC.

This clonotype was found a few times. V and J are TRBV29-1 and TRBJ2-7; D might be TRBD1 or TRBD2, each matching 6 bases. V lost 6 bases and J 2 bases, leaving 20 bases between the germline ends. CDR1 SQVTM and CDR2 ANQGSEA come from the germline V gene. The CDR3 contains 15 residues. The CDR3 bases are TGCAGCGTCTACGGGATCGAGGGGGGAACCTACGAGCAGTACTTC. This gives the protein CSVYGIEGGTYEQYF.